This entry concerns a single T cell receptor beta chain. What it binds is not known. The donors were healthy bone marrow donors. This sample was taken from a study of cytomegalovirus exposure and HLA in healthy donors. Study-wide findings and caveats: Investigators reported approximately 170 TCR beta chains as tied to cytomegalovirus. Roughly uniform depth of sequencing across donors was assumed in presence/absence analyses.

The PCR was carried out with 60 Vbeta primers and 13 Jbeta primers. Repertoires were generated with immunoSEQ multiplex PCR, while TCRdb's copy carries only in-frame clones and drops some. Counted here are over 100,000 clones, 50% to 65% occurring once; the ten biggest clones make up 9% to 10%. This TCR was recovered from a man aged 35 to 55 in good health and CMV-seropositive. What was sequenced was PBMCs.

CDR3 amino acids: CASKIDRGTYNEQFF. The CDR3 coding sequence is TGTGCCAGCAAGATCGACAGGGGTACCTACAATGAGCAGTTCTTC. The chain links TRBV6-1 to TRBJ2-1; 8 positions agree with TRBD1. Losses at the gene ends were 7 bases for V and 2 bases for J; bases not matched to a gene: 7. This CDR3 is 15 amino acids long. The germline gives CDR1 MNHNS, CDR2 SASEGT.